What follows describes a single T cell receptor (beta chain). Its antigen is not identified. The entry originates in a study of shared clonotypes between healthy human individuals. Study results and limitations: Exclusively blood specimens were collected; tissue repertoires likely differ.

The data were produced by immunoSEQ multiplex PCR, yet TCRdb's version contains in-frame clones alone and is incomplete. The table has about 1.1 million clones, about 84% seen once. The receptor was isolated from a young man in good health. Some clones in this sample may be carry-over from other donors' samples. The sample comprised memory CD4+ T cells from PBMCs. Subset described: CD45RA-negative fraction.

The CDR3 DNA reads TGTGCTAGTGGTTACGGTCTCTCTGGAAACACCATATATTTT. Its protein is CASGYGLSGNTIYF. This rearrangement joins TRBV12-5 to TRBJ1-3; D is uncertain. The CDR3 is 14 residues long. Trimming took 4 bases from V and 0 from J, leaving 7 bases between them. CDR1 LGHNT and CDR2 FRNRAP come from the germline V gene.